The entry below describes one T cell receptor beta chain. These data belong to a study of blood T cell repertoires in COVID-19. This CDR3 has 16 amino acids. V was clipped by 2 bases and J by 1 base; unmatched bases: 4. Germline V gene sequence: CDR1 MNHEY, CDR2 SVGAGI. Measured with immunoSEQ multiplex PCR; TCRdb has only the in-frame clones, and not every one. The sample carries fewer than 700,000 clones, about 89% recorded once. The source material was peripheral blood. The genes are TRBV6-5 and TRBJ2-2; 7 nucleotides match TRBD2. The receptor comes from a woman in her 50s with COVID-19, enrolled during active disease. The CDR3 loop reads CASSYGAGLNTGELFF. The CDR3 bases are TGTGCCAGCAGTTACGGAGCGGGGCTGAACACCGGGGAGCTGTTTTTT.